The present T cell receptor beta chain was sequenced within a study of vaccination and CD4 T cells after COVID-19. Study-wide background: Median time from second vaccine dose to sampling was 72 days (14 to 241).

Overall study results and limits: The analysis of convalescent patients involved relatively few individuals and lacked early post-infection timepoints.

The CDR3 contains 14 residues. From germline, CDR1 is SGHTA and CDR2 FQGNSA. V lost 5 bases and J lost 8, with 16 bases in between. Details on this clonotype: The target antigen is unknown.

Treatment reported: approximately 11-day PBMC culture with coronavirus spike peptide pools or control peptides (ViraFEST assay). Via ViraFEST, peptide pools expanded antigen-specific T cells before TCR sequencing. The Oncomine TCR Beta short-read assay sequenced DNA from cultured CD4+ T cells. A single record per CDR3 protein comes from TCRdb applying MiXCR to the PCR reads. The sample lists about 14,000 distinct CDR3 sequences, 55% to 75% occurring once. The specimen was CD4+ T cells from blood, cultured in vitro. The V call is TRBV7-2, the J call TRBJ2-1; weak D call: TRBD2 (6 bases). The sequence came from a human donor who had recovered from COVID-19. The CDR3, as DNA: TGTGCCAGCAGCCCACAAGGTGGAGGGTATGAGCAGTTCTTC. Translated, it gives CASSPQGGGYEQFF.